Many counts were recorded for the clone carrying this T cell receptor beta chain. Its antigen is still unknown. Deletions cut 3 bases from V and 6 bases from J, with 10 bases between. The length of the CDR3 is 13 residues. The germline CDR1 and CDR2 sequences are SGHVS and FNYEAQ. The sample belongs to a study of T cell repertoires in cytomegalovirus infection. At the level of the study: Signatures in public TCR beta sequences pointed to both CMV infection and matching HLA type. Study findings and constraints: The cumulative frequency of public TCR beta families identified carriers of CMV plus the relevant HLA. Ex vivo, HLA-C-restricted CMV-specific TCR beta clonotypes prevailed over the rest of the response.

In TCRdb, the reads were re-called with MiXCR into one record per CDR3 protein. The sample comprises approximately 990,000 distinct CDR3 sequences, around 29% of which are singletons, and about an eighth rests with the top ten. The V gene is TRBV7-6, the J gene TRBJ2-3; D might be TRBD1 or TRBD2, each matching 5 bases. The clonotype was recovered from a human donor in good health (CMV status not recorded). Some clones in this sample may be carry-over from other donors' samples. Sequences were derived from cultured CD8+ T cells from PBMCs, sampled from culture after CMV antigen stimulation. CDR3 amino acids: CASSFYGADTQYF. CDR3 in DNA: TGTGCCAGCAGCTTTTACGGGGCCGATACGCAGTATTTT.